This entry lists 25 T cell receptor beta chains sequenced from one sample in a study of molecular identifiers for immune sequencing clone quantification. From the PCR reads, TCRdb called clonotypes with MiXCR, one entry per CDR3 protein. The data contain about 510,000 distinct CDR3 sequences, about 20% of them seen just once; the ten biggest clones take up around 0.84%. The sample was naive CD8+ T cells from blood, with Jurkat cell RNA spiked in. Subset: FACS-sorted CD8+CD4-CCR7+CD45RA+ naive T cells. The receptors here all came from a human donor in good health. Some libraries in this study had Jurkat cell RNA spiked in.

With respect to this clonotype: A much larger clone lies a single base off, so this may be a read error. This chain connects TRBV7-3 to TRBJ2-1; TRBD2 agrees at 10 bases. Germline CDR1 reads SGHTA; CDR2 reads FQGTGA. CDR3 length: 16 amino acids. The V and J ends lost 5 bases and 6 bases, in that order; junction bases with no gene match: 10. The CDR3 nucleotides read TGTGCCAGCAGCCCACTAGCGGGATGGCTGTTCAATGAGCAGTTCTTC. It specifies CASSPLAGWLFNEQFF.

This clonotype showed up just once. This chain links TRBV19 with TRBJ1-1, with D possibly being TRBD1 (6 bases). Per the germline V gene, CDR1 is LNHDA and CDR2 is SQIVND (reference sequence). The CDR3 totals 16 residues. V lost 3 bases and J lost 2, with 16 bases in between. CDR3 sequence: CASSIGPHRVNTEAFF. For the CDR3, the DNA is TGTGCCAGTAGTATCGGCCCCCACAGGGTCAACACTGAAGCTTTCTTT.

This clonotype was seen more than once but under ten times. The chain links TRBV20-1 to TRBJ2-4; 10 bases line up with TRBD1. V shed 5 bases, J shed 0 bases, and the junction held 13 bases outside the gene matches. The germline V gene encodes CDR1 DFQATT and CDR2 SNEGSKA (reference sequence). The CDR3 consists of 18 residues. The CDR3 DNA follows: TGCAGTGCTGGAGGCCGGGACAGGGGACCCCTAGCCAAAAACATTCAGTACTTC. Its protein is CSAGGRDRGPLAKNIQYF.

Notes on this clonotype: At one boundary the junction diverges from the germline segment, which might be a read error. V gene TRBV6-5 combines with J gene TRBJ2-2; TRBD2 matches at 8 bases. This CDR3 has 16 amino acids. CDR1 is MNHEY and CDR2 is SVGAGI in the germline V gene. Here the CDR3 DNA reads TGTGTCAGCATTCCACCGGGACTAGAGAACACCGGGGAGCTGTTTTTT. It specifies CVSIPPGLENTGELFF.

This clonotype showed up just a few times. This chain joins TRBV6-1 and TRBJ2-7; no reliable D call. This CDR3 comprises 15 residues. V lost 1 base and J 4 bases, leaving 14 bases between the germline ends. The germline CDR1 and CDR2 sequences are MNHNS and SASEGT. CDR3 DNA: TGTGCCAGCAGTGAAGGGCCCTACCCATCTTACGAGCAGTACTTC. This encodes CASSEGPYPSYEQYF.

This clonotype was counted between two and nine times. The chain employs TRBV4-3 and TRBJ2-7; D is perhaps TRBD2 (6 bases). The CDR3 is 15 residues long. Germline CDR1 and CDR2: LGHNA and YSLEER. Trimming removed 0 bases at V and 4 bases at J, with 13 bases between. In nucleotides, the CDR3 is TGCGCCAGCAGCCAAGATCGGGGGAAGGTTTACGAGCAGTACTTC. It specifies CASSQDRGKVYEQYF.

The chain is built from TRBV2 and TRBJ2-1; 10 nucleotides align to TRBD2. The CDR3 consists of 16 residues. Germline-derived CDR1 and CDR2 are SNHLY and FYNNEI. Trimming removed 5 bases from V and 4 bases from J; junction bases left unmatched: 8. CDR3 in DNA: TGTGCCAGCAGTTCCCCCCTAGCGGGAGTTTACAATGAGCAGTTCTTC. Translation gives CASSSPLAGVYNEQFF.

This clonotype was counted between two and nine times. The chain combines TRBV19 with TRBJ2-1; a possible D gene is TRBD2 (5 bases). Trimming shortened V by 7 bases and J by 2 bases, and 12 bases separated the two germline ends. The CDR3 is 14 residues long. Looked up from germline, CDR1 is LNHDA and CDR2 is SQIVND (reference sequence). CDR3: CASNAAGAYNEQFF. CDR3 in DNA: TGTGCCAGTAATGCGGCCGGGGCCTACAATGAGCAGTTCTTC.

The genes are TRBV4-3 and TRBJ2-1, with TRBD2 matching over 8 bases. This CDR3 comprises 16 residues. The germline V gene has CDR1 LGHNA and CDR2 YSLEER. Losses at the gene ends were 0 bases for V and 4 bases for J; bases not matched to a gene: 5. The DNA of the CDR3 is TGCGCCAGCAGCCAAGATATCAGCGGGGGTTACAATGAGCAGTTCTTC. Its protein product is CASSQDISGGYNEQFF.

The chain uses TRBV4-3 and TRBJ1-2; 8 nucleotides match TRBD1. V shed 0 bases, J shed 0 bases, and the junction held 6 bases outside the gene matches. From germline, CDR1 is LGHNA and CDR2 YSLEER. The CDR3 has 17 residues. Here the CDR3 DNA reads TGCGCCAGCAGCCAAGATGACAGGGGCCCCACTAACTATGGCTACACCTTC. This sequence encodes CASSQDDRGPTNYGYTF.

This clonotype occurred many times. The chain carries TRBV4-3 and TRBJ2-3; D is ambiguous. The CDR3 spans 15 residues. Germline V gene lookup returns CDR1 LGHNA and CDR2 YSLEER. The germline V and J ends were trimmed by 0 bases and 0 bases, with 7 bases remaining between them. CDR3 sequence reads: CASSQDKVSTDTQYF. CDR3 DNA sequence: TGCGCCAGCAGCCAAGATAAAGTCAGCACAGATACGCAGTATTTT.

The table lists this clonotype with a few counts. The rearrangement joins TRBV2 to TRBJ2-1; D might be TRBD1 (6 bases). There are 17 residues in the CDR3. The V gene's germline CDR1 is SNHLY and CDR2 FYNNEI. V shed 3 bases and J shed 0 bases, with 15 bases lying between them. The CDR3 loop is CASSEGAPISSYNEQFF. The CDR3 DNA is TGTGCCAGCAGTGAGGGGGCCCCGATAAGCTCCTACAATGAGCAGTTCTTC.

The chain carries TRBV4-1 and TRBJ2-7; D unclear. Germline CDR1 reads MGHRA; CDR2 reads YSYEKL. The length of the CDR3 is 17 residues. V was cut by 0 bases and J by 3 bases, with 18 bases left in between. CDR3 amino acids: CASSQDLGSLVIYEQYF. DNA for the CDR3: TGCGCCAGCAGCCAAGATCTTGGGTCTTTGGTTATCTACGAGCAGTACTTC.

This clonotype has a count of ten or more. V usage is TRBV12-3 or TRBV12-4 and J usage is TRBJ2-3, with 10 bases matching TRBD2. The CDR3 consists of 19 residues. V was clipped by 3 bases and J by 2 bases; unmatched bases: 14. Here the CDR3 DNA reads TGTGCCAGCAGTTTTAGGGGTCTCGGACTAGCGGATATCACAGATACGCAGTATTTT. This translates into CASSFRGLGLADITDTQYF.

This clonotype was counted ten times or more. This rearrangement joins TRBV29-1 to TRBJ1-2; possibly TRBD1 for D (5 bases). Germline CDR1 reads SQVTM; CDR2 reads ANQGSEA. V dropped 7 bases and J dropped 4 bases, with 10 bases sitting between them. This CDR3 spans 11 amino acids. The CDR3 DNA reads as TGCAGCGCCGACACAGGCTATGGCTACACCTTC. It specifies CSADTGYGYTF.

Worth noting for this clonotype: This may come from a read error, since a much larger clone is one base off. J is TRBJ1-5 and V is TRBV20-1; tentative D call: TRBD1 (5 bases). This CDR3 is 15 amino acids long. Germline V gene sequence: CDR1 DFQATT, CDR2 SNEGSKA (reference sequence). CDR3 bases: TGCAGTGCTAGGAGGGGAGTAGACTACAATCAGCCCCGGCATTTT. Protein sequence: CSARRGVDYNQPRHF.

To note about this clonotype: A much larger clone is a single base away; this may be a read error. This chain joins TRBV7-2 and TRBJ2-7; D is unresolved. Germline-derived CDR1 and CDR2 are SGHTA and FQGNSA. There are 14 residues in the CDR3. The CDR3 is CASSFGASAYGQYF. CDR3 bases: TGTGCCAGCAGCTTTGGTGCGTCCGCCTACGGGCAGTACTTC. Variable domain in full (rest from reference TRBV7-2 and TRBJ2-7): GAGVSQSPSNKVTEKGKDVELRCDPISGHTALYWYRQSLGQGLEFLIYFQGNSAPDKSGLPSDRFSAERTGGSVSTLTIQRTQQEDSAVYLCASSFGASAYGQYFGPGTRLTVT.

This clonotype was found a few times. The chain couples TRBV21-1 to TRBJ2-2; the D call in the table, TRBD2, was not verified against the DNA. TRBV21-1 is annotated as a pseudogene. The CDR3 consists of 18 residues. DNA for the CDR3: TGTGCCAGCAGCAAGGGACTAGCGGGAGGGGTAAACCCCGGGGAGCTGTTTTTT. This encodes CASSKGLAGGVNPGELFF.

Details on this clonotype: A much larger clone differs from this one at a single base, so this may be a read error. The rearrangement uses TRBV20-1 and TRBJ2-7; tentative D call: TRBD1 (5 bases). The CDR3 is 15 residues long. Germline V CDR1 and CDR2: DFQATT, SNEGSKA (reference sequence). V lost 0 bases and J 5 bases, leaving 17 bases between the germline ends. CDR3 in amino acids: CSARDIEVGVHEQYF. CDR3 in DNA: TGCAGTGCTAGAGATATAGAGGTAGGGGTCCACGAGCAGTACTTC.

This clonotype was counted ten times or more. The gene calls are TRBV28 and TRBJ2-7; D is perhaps TRBD1 (6 bases). From germline, CDR1 is MDHEN and CDR2 SYDVKM. This CDR3 is built from 14 residues. With 6 bases removed from V and 1 base from J, the gap between germline ends came to 13 bases. CDR3 coding DNA: TGTGCCAGCAGCCTGGACAGCCTATCCTACGAGCAGTACTTC. It codes for CASSLDSLSYEQYF.

This clonotype was recorded many times. At one end, the junction sequence differs from germline, possibly due to a read error. V usage is TRBV7-7 and J usage is TRBJ2-3; TRBD1 aligns across 10 bases. The CDR3 totals 21 residues. Germline CDR1 is SSHAT and CDR2 is FNYEAQ (reference sequence). CDR3 DNA: TGTGCTAGCAGCTTATCCCCGTTCCAACTATCTGCGGGACAGGGGACAGATACGCAGTATTTT. Its protein is CASSLSPFQLSAGQGTDTQYF.

This clonotype occurred a few times. The V and J genes are TRBV28 and TRBJ2-3; the match to TRBD1 covers 7 bases. This CDR3 has 16 residues. Germline V gives CDR1 MDHEN, CDR2 SYDVKM. J was trimmed by 5 bases and V by 5 bases; bases with no gene match: 13. This CDR3 is CASSGLRGPQKDTQYF. The DNA of the CDR3 is TGTGCCAGCAGTGGCCTAAGGGGGCCTCAGAAAGATACGCAGTATTTT.

The CDR3 nucleotides are TGTGCCAGCAGCCTCTTCGCCGGGACAGCCTACGAGCAGTACTTC. Encoded protein: CASSLFAGTAYEQYF. The chain employs TRBV12-3 or TRBV12-4 and TRBJ2-7, with 7 bases fitting TRBD1. There are 15 residues in the CDR3. The V segment lost 6 bases and the J segment 2 bases; nucleotides outside the gene matches: 10.

The chain joins TRBV6-2 or TRBV6-3 to TRBJ1-1; no clear D gene. The CDR3 contains 15 residues. Trimming took 6 bases from V and 1 from J, leaving 15 bases between them. Germline V gene lookup returns CDR1 MNHEY and CDR2 SVGEGT. DNA for the CDR3: TGTGCCAGCAGCCCCGGTACTATGTCGAACACTGAAGCTTTCTTT. Its translation is CASSPGTMSNTEAFF.

This clonotype has only a few counts. The chain has TRBV11-2 and TRBJ1-1, with D possibly matching TRBD1 (6 bases). From germline, CDR1 is SGHAT and CDR2 FQNNGV. CDR3 length: 16 residues. V was pared by 4 bases and J by 0 bases, with 15 bases between. This CDR3 reads CASSYWGHRVNTEAFF. The CDR3, as DNA: TGTGCCAGCAGCTACTGGGGGCACAGGGTGAACACTGAAGCTTTCTTT.